Below, 4 T cell receptor beta chains from the same sample are listed, as sequenced in a study of blood T cell repertoires in COVID-19. Clones were read by immunoSEQ multiplex PCR, and TCRdb kept only the in-frame ones, dropping some. This table has a few hundred thousand clones, 80% to 85% appearing once. The sample consisted of peripheral blood. All receptors derive from a woman younger than 30 with acute or convalescent COVID-19.

This clone appeared a single time. CDR3 residues: CASSFSGTYNEQFF. CDR3 nucleotide sequence: TGTGCCAGCAGTTTTAGCGGAACCTACAATGAGCAGTTCTTC. V is TRBV27 and J is TRBJ2-1; TRBD2 might be the D (6 bases). The V gene's germline CDR1 is MNHEY and CDR2 SMNVEV (reference sequence). The CDR3 length is 14 residues. The germline V and J ends were trimmed by 3 bases and 2 bases, with 8 bases remaining between them.

In its sample, this clone was seen a few times. V gene TRBV28 combines with J gene TRBJ2-7; the D gene is possibly TRBD1 (6 bases). CDR1 is MDHEN, CDR2 SYDVKM, per germline. The germline V and J ends were trimmed by 7 bases and 2 bases, with 12 bases remaining between them. The length of the CDR3 is 13 residues. The CDR3 protein is CASKMTGTYEQYF. The CDR3 coding sequence is TGTGCCAGCAAGATGACAGGTACCTACGAGCAGTACTTC.

The gene calls are TRBV7-2 and TRBJ2-1, with 7 positions matching TRBD2. This CDR3 spans 16 amino acids. The trim removed 5 bases at V and 4 bases at J, leaving 11 bases unmatched. Germline CDR1 and CDR2: SGHTA and FQGNSA. This chain's CDR3 is CASSRSGTMGYNEQFF. In nucleotides, the CDR3 is TGTGCCAGCAGCCGTTCCGGGACTATGGGGTACAATGAGCAGTTCTTC.

The chain combines TRBV18 with TRBJ2-5; TRBD2 agrees at 13 bases. This CDR3 comprises 15 residues. Trimming took 3 bases from V and 5 from J; bases not matched to a gene: 3. Germline V gene sequence: CDR1 KGHSH, CDR2 LQKENI. The DNA for the CDR3 is TGTGCCAGCTCACCCCGGACTAGCGGGAGTGAGACCCAGTACTTC. The encoded protein is CASSPRTSGSETQYF.